The clone carrying this T cell receptor beta chain was observed a few times. The data belong to a study of human T cells and chemical hapten exposure. This CDR3 has 20 residues. With V trimmed by 0 bases and J by 4 bases, 15 bases remained unmatched. Germline V gene data show CDR1 as DFQATT and CDR2 as SNEGSKA (reference sequence). Time point of the sample: healthy volunteer bleed at 2 weeks. Unfractionated whole blood yielded the extracted total RNA. TCRdb reprocessed the RACE reads via MiXCR and lists one record per CDR3 protein. The repertoire consists of 35,000 to 50,000 distinct CDR3 sequences, with around 4% occurring once and the leading ten covering roughly 1.6%.

Sequenced material: whole blood. The gene calls are TRBV20-1 and TRBJ2-4; TRBD2 matches 13 bases. The receptor was derived from a female donor in good health. Some clones in this sample may be carry-over from other donors' samples. In DNA, the CDR3 is TGCAGTGCTAGAGATAGCACTAGCGGGGGGGCCAGCGGGCCAAAAAACATTCAGTACTTC. Protein sequence: CSARDSTSGGASGPKNIQYF.